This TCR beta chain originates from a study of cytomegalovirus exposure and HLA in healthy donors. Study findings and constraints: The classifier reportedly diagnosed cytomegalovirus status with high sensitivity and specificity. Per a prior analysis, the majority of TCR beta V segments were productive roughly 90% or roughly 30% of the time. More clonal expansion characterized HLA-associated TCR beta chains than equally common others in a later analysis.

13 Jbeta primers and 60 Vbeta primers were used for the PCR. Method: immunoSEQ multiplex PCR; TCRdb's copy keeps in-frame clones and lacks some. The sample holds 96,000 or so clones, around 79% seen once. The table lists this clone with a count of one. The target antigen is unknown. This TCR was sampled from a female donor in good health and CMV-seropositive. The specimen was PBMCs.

The CDR3, as DNA: TGTGCCAGCAGCCAACAGGGTTCTGGAAACACCATATATTTT. This sequence encodes CASSQQGSGNTIYF. The rearrangement links TRBV11-2 to TRBJ1-3; the D gene is possibly TRBD1 (6 bases). CDR1 is SGHAT, CDR2 FQNNGV, per germline. This CDR3 is built from 14 residues. Trimming shortened V by 5 bases and J by 1 base, and 9 bases separated the two germline ends. Together with reference TRBV11-2 and TRBJ1-3, the CDR3 gives the full variable domain: EAGVAQSPRYKIIEKRQSVAFWCNPISGHATLYWYQQILGQGPKLLIQFQNNGVVDDSQLPKDRFSAERLKGVDSTLKIQPAKLEDSAVYLCASSQQGSGNTIYFGEGSWLTVV.